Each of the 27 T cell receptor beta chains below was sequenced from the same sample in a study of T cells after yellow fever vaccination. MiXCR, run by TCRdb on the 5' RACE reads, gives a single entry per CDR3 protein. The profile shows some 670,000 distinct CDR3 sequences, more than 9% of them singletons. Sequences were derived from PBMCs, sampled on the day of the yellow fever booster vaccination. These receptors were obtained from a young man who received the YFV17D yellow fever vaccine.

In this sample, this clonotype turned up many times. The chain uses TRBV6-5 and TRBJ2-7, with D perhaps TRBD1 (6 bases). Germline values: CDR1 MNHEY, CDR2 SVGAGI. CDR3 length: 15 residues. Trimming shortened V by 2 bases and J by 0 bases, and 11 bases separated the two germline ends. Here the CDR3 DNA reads TGTGCCAGCAGTTACAAAAGGGGGACCTCCTACGAGCAGTACTTC. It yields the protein CASSYKRGTSYEQYF.

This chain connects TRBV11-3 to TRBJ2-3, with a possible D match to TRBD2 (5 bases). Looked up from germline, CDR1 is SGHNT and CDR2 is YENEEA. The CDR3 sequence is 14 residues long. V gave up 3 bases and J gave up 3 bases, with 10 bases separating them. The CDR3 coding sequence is TGTGCCAGCAGCTTCCAGCCGGGGACAGATACGCAGTATTTT. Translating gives CASSFQPGTDTQYF.

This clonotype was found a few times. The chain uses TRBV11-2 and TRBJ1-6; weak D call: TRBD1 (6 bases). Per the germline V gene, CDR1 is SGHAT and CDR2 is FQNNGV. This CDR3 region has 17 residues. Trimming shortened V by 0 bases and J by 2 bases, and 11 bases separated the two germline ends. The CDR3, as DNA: TGTGCCAGCAGCTTAGATCGGGGGGCCACCTATAATTCACCCCTCCACTTT. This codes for CASSLDRGATYNSPLHF.

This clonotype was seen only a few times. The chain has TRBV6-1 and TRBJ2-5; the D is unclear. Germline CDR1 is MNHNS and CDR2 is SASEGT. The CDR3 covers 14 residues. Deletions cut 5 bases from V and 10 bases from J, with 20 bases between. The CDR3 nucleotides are TGTGCCAGCAGTACCGGGCCCCAAGGGCGGTTCCAGTACTTC. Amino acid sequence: CASSTGPQGRFQYF.

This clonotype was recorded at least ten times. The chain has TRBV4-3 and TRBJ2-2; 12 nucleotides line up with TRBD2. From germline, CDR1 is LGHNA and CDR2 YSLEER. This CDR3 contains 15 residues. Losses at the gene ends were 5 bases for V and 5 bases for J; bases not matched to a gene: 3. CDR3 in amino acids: CASSAGTSGTGELFF. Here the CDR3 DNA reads TGCGCCAGCAGCGCCGGGACTAGCGGGACCGGGGAGCTGTTTTTT.

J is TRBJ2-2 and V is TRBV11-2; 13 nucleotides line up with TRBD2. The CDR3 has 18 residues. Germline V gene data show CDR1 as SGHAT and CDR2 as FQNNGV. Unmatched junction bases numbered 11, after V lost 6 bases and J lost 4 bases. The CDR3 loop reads CASRRPKGTSGVTGELFF. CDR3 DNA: TGTGCCAGCAGACGGCCGAAGGGGACTAGCGGGGTCACCGGGGAGCTGTTTTTT.

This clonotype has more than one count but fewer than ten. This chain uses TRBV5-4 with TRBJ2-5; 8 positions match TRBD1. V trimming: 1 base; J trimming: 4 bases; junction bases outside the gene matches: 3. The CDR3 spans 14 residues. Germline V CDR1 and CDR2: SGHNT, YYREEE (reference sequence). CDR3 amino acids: CASSLQGASETQYF. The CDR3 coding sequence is TGTGCCAGCAGCTTGCAGGGGGCATCAGAGACCCAGTACTTC.

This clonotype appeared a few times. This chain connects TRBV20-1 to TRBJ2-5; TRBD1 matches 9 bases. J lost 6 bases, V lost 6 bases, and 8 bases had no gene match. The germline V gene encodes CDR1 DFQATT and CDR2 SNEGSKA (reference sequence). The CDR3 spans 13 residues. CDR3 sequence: CSAPPGQGKTQYF. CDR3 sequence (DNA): TGCAGTGCCCCACCCGGACAGGGGAAGACCCAGTACTTC.

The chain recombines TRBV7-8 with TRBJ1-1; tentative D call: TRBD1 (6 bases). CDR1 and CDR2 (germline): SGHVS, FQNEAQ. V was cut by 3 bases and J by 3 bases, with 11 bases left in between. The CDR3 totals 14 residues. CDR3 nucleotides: TGTGCCAGCAGCTTTCTTCCAGGGGACACTGAAGCTTTCTTT. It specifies CASSFLPGDTEAFF.

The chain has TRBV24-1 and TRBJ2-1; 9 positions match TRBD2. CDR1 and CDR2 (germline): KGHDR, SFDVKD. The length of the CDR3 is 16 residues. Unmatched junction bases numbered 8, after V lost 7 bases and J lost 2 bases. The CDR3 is CATRSGKREAYNEQFF. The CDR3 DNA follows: TGTGCCACCAGATCGGGCAAGCGGGAGGCCTACAATGAGCAGTTCTTC.

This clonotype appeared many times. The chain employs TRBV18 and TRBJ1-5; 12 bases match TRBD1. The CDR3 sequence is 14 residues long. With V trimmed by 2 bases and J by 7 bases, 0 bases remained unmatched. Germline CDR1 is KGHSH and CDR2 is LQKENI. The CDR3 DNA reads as TGTGCCAGCTCACCAGGGACAGGGGGCCAGCCCCAGCATTTT. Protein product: CASSPGTGGQPQHF.

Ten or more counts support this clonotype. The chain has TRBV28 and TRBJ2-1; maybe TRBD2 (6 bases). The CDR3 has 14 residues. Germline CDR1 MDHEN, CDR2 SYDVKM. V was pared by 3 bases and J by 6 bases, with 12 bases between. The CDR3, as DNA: TGTGCCAGCAGTTTTGGCGGACTAACCAATGAGCAGTTCTTC. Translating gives CASSFGGLTNEQFF.

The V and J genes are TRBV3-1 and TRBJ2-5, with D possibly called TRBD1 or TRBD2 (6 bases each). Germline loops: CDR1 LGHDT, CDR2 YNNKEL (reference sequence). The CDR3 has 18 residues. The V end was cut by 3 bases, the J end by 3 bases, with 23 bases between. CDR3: CASSQYIVQARGEETQYF. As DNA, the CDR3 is TGTGCCAGCAGCCAGTACATCGTGCAGGCGAGGGGGGAAGAGACCCAGTACTTC.

The CDR3 region is CASSFRVGVETQYF. CDR3 nucleotides: TGTGCCAGCAGCTTTAGGGTAGGGGTGGAGACCCAGTACTTC. The genes are TRBV5-5 and TRBJ2-5; TRBD1 is a possible D gene (5 bases). The CDR3 has 14 amino acids. The germline V gene has CDR1 SGHKS and CDR2 YYEKEE (reference sequence). Trimming took 2 bases from V and 5 from J, leaving 13 bases between them.

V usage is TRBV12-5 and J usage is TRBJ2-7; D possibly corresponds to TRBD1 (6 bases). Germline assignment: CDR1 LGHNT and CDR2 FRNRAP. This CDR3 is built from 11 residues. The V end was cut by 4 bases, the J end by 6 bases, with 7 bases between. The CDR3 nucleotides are TGTGCTAGTGGTTGGGGGCTCGAGCAGTACTTC. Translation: CASGWGLEQYF.

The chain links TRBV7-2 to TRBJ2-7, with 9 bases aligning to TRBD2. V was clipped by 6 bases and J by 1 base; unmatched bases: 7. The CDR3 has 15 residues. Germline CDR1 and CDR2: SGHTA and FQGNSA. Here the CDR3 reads CASRPGLARSYEQYF. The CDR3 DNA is TGTGCCAGCAGACCAGGACTAGCGAGGTCCTACGAGCAGTACTTC.

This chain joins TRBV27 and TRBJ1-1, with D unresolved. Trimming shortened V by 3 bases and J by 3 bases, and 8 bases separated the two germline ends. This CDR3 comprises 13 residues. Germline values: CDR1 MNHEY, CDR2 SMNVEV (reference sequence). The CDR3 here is CASSFQLHTEAFF. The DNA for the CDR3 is TGTGCCAGCAGTTTTCAGCTACACACTGAAGCTTTCTTT.

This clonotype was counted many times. Here the CDR3 reads CSVEASGGVYGYTF. The CDR3 DNA reads as TGCAGCGTTGAAGCGTCCGGGGGGGTTTATGGCTACACCTTC. The chain employs TRBV29-1 and TRBJ1-2; D is perhaps TRBD1 (5 bases). The CDR3 has 14 residues. CDR1 SQVTM and CDR2 ANQGSEA come from the germline V gene. The V end lost 1 base, the J end lost 5 bases, and 14 bases lay between the germline ends.

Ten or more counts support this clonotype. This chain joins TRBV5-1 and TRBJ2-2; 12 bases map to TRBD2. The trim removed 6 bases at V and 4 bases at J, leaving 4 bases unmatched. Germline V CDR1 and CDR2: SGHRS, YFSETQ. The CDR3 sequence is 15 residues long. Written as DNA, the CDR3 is TGCGCCAGCAAGACTAGCGGGAGTGGCACCGGGGAGCTGTTTTTT. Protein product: CASKTSGSGTGELFF.

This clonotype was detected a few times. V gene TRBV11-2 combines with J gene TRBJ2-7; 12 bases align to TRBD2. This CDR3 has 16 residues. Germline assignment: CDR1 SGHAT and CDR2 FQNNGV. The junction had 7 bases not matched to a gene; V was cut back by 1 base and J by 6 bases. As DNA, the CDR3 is TGTGCCAGCAGCTTAGTACGAGGACTAGCGGGAACCGAGCAGTACTTC. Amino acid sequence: CASSLVRGLAGTEQYF. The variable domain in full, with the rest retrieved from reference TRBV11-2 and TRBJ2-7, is EAGVAQSPRYKIIEKRQSVAFWCNPISGHATLYWYQQILGQGPKLLIQFQNNGVVDDSQLPKDRFSAERLKGVDSTLKIQPAKLEDSAVYLCASSLVRGLAGTEQYFGPGTRLTVT.

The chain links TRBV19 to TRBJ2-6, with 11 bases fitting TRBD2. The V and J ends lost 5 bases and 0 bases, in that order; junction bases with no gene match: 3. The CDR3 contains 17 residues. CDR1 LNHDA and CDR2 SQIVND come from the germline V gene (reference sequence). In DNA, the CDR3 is TGTGCCAGTAGTGGACTAGCGGGTCGCTCTGGGGCCAACGTCCTGACTTTC. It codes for CASSGLAGRSGANVLTF. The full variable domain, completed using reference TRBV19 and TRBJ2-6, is DGGITQSPKYLFRKEGQNVTLSCEQNLNHDAMYWYRQDPGQGLRLIYYSQIVNDFQKGDIAEGYSVSREKKESFPLTVTSAQKNPTAFYLCASSGLAGRSGANVLTFGAGSRLTVL.

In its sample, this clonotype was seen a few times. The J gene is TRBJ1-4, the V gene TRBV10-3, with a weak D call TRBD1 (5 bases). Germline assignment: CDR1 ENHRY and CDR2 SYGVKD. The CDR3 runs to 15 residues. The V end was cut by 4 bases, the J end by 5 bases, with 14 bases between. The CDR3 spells CAISGGGGGNEKLFF. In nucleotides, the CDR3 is TGTGCCATCAGTGGAGGTGGTGGGGGGAATGAAAAACTGTTTTTT.

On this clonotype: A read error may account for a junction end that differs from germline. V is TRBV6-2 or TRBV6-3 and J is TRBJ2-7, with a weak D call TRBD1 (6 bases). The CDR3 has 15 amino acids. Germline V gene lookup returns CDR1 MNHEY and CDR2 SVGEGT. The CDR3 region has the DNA TGTGCCAGCACTTACACTCCTCAGGGGCCCTACGAGCAGTACTTC. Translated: CASTYTPQGPYEQYF.

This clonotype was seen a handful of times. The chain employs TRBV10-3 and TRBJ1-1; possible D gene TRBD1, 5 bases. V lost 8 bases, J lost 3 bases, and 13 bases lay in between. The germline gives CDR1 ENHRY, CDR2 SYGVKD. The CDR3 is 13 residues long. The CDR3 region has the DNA TGTGCCATCTGCAGGGCGGGGGACACTGAAGCTTTCTTT. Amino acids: CAICRAGDTEAFF.

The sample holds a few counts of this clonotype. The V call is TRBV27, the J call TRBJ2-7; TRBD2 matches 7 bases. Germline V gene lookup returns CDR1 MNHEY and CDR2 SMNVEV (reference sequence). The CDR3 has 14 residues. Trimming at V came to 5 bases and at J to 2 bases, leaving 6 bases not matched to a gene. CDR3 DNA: TGTGCCAGCAGTATCCGGGACTATGCCTACGAGCAGTACTTC. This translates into CASSIRDYAYEQYF.

As DNA, the CDR3 is TGTGCCAGCAGCGGTTGGAGAGGGGGTTACAATGAGCAGTTCTTC. Residues: CASSGWRGGYNEQFF. This rearrangement joins TRBV5-5 to TRBJ2-1; perhaps TRBD1 as D (6 bases). This CDR3 region has 15 residues. Between the trimmed V and J ends, which lost 4 bases and 4 bases, there was a span of 15 bases. Germline loops: CDR1 SGHKS, CDR2 YYEKEE (reference sequence).

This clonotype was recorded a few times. The chain's CDR3 is CASSLGTDGYGYTF. CDR3 nucleotide sequence: TGCGCCAGCAGCTTAGGGACCGACGGGTATGGCTACACCTTC. This chain joins TRBV5-1 and TRBJ1-2; D may be TRBD1 (5 bases). CDR1 and CDR2 from the germline V gene are SGHRS and YFSETQ. V lost 2 bases and J 5 bases, leaving 13 bases between the germline ends. The CDR3 sequence is 14 residues long. Using reference TRBV5-1 and TRBJ1-2 for the parts outside the CDR3, the full variable domain is KAGVTQTPRYLIKTRGQQVTLSCSPISGHRSVSWYQQTPGQGLQFLFEYFSETQRNKGNFPGRFSGRQFSNSRSEMNVSTLELGDSALYLCASSLGTDGYGYTFGSGTRLTVV.